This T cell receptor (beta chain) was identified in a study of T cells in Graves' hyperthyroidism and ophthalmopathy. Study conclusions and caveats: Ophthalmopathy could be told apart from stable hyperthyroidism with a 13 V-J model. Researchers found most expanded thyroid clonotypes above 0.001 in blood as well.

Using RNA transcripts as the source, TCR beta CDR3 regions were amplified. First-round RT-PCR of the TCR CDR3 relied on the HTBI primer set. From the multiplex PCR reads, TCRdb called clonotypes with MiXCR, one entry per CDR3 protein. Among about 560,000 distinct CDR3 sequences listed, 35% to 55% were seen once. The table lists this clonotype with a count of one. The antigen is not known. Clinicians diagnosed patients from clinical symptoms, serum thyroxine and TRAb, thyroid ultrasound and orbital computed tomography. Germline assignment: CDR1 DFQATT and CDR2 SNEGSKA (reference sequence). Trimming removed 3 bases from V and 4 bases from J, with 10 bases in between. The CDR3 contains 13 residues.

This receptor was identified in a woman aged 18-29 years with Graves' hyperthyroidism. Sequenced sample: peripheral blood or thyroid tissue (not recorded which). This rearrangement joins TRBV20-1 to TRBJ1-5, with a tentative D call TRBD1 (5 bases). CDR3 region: CSASSGTNQPQHF. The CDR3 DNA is TGCAGTGCTAGTTCCGGGACTAATCAGCCCCAGCATTTT.